Below are 16 T cell receptor beta chains sequenced from a single sample in a study of T cell repertoires in cytomegalovirus infection. TCRdb analysed the reads with MiXCR anew, one entry per CDR3 protein. The repertoire holds about 900,000 distinct CDR3 sequences, with roughly 31% as singletons. These receptors' targets are unknown. The sequencing used cultured CD8+ T cells from PBMCs, collected from culture after CMV antigen stimulation. These receptor sequences come from a human donor in good health (CMV status not recorded). Some clones in this sample may be carry-over from other donors' samples.

This clonotype was found many times. The V call is TRBV7-6, the J call TRBJ2-2; D unclear. This CDR3 has 17 residues. Germline-derived CDR1 and CDR2 are SGHVS and FNYEAQ. V lost 2 bases and J lost 4, with 17 bases in between. This CDR3 reads CASSLKGLGISTGELFF. The DNA for the CDR3 is TGTGCCAGCAGCTTAAAAGGGCTAGGAATAAGCACCGGGGAGCTGTTTTTT.

This chain connects TRBV5-4 to TRBJ2-1, with D possibly TRBD2 on 6 matching bases. The germline V gene encodes CDR1 SGHNT and CDR2 YYREEE (reference sequence). Trimming cost V 4 bases and J 4 bases, with 15 bases left between them. The CDR3 sequence is 15 residues long. CDR3 in amino acids: CASSTEGLLYNEQFF. The CDR3 DNA sequence: TGTGCCAGCAGCACGGAGGGGCTCCTTTACAATGAGCAGTTCTTC.

The chain couples TRBV7-9 to TRBJ1-5; D is perhaps TRBD1 (6 bases). This CDR3 is built from 18 residues. CDR1 and CDR2 from the germline V gene are SEHNR and FQNEAQ (reference sequence). V dropped 1 base and J dropped 3 bases, with 19 bases sitting between them. CDR3 coding DNA: TGTGCCAGCAGCTTAGAGTGGGCCCAGACAGGCCCCAATCAGCCCCAGCATTTT. This codes for CASSLEWAQTGPNQPQHF.

This clonotype appeared a few times. The rearrangement joins TRBV10-3 to TRBJ1-1, with TRBD1 identical over 11 bases. This CDR3 contains 17 residues. Germline V lookup: CDR1 ENHRY, CDR2 SYGVKD. V dropped 4 bases and J dropped 1; count of bases not matched to a gene: 8. CDR3 sequence reads: CAISGGGQGAWNTEAFF. The CDR3 coding sequence is TGTGCCATCAGTGGCGGAGGACAGGGGGCTTGGAACACTGAAGCTTTCTTT.

This clonotype was counted once. The chain combines TRBV24-1 with TRBJ1-5; D is undetermined. This CDR3 has 12 residues. V shed 3 bases and J shed 5 bases, with 4 bases lying between them. Germline values: CDR1 KGHDR, CDR2 SFDVKD. CDR3 loop: CATSDDDQPQHF. The CDR3 DNA is TGTGCCACCAGTGATGATGATCAGCCCCAGCATTTT.

The chain uses TRBV6-2 or TRBV6-3 and TRBJ2-3; a weak D match, TRBD2 (6 bases). Germline CDR1 reads MNHEY; CDR2 reads SVGEGT. Trimming removed 8 bases at V and 6 bases at J, with 30 bases between. The CDR3 has 18 residues. Here the CDR3 reads CASPPLGGIDGERDTQYF. The CDR3 DNA follows: TGTGCCAGCCCCCCCCTGGGGGGAATCGATGGTGAGAGGGATACGCAGTATTTT.

The chain has TRBV9 and TRBJ1-4; D is perhaps TRBD1 (6 bases). The V end lost 4 bases, the J end lost 3 bases, and 16 bases lay between the germline ends. This CDR3 has 16 residues. Germline V lookup: CDR1 SGDLS, CDR2 YYNGEE. Here the CDR3 DNA reads TGTGCCAGCAGCACCGACCGACAGGCCTCTAATGAAAAACTGTTTTTT. Encoded protein: CASSTDRQASNEKLFF.

In this sample, this clonotype turned up many times. V is TRBV18 and J is TRBJ1-1; D is unclear. There are 13 residues in the CDR3. Germline values: CDR1 KGHSH, CDR2 LQKENI. The ends were cut back, 5 bases at V and 8 bases at J, with 15 bases in the middle. In DNA form, the CDR3 reads TGTGCCAGCTCAACCCGGAGAGGGTTCGAAGCTTTCTTT. Amino acid sequence: CASSTRRGFEAFF.

The chain carries TRBV6-5 and TRBJ1-1; 7 bases agree with TRBD1. Germline lookup yields CDR1 MNHEY and CDR2 SVGAGI. This CDR3 region has 13 residues. Trimming at V came to 0 bases and at J to 8 bases, leaving 3 bases not matched to a gene. The CDR3 nucleotides read TGTGCCAGCAGTTACTCTTACAGGGGAGAAGCTTTCTTT. Translating it yields CASSYSYRGEAFF.

This chain links TRBV29-1 with TRBJ1-2; 7 positions agree with TRBD1. With V trimmed by 4 bases and J by 4 bases, 12 bases remained unmatched. Germline V gene sequence: CDR1 SQVTM, CDR2 ANQGSEA. The CDR3 is 15 amino acids. DNA of the CDR3: TGCAGCGTTGTTGTGCCCCCCCCAGGGGGCTATGGCTACACCTTC. It specifies CSVVVPPPGGYGYTF.

This clonotype has more than one count but fewer than ten. The chain uses TRBV7-9 and TRBJ2-3, with D tentatively TRBD1 (6 bases). Between the trimmed V and J ends, which lost 5 bases and 4 bases, there was a span of 13 bases. The CDR3 is 14 residues long. CDR1 and CDR2 (germline): SEHNR, FQNEAQ (reference sequence). CDR3 sequence: CASSPQQGPDTQYF. CDR3 DNA sequence: TGTGCCAGCAGCCCTCAACAGGGCCCAGATACGCAGTATTTT.

The table lists this clonotype with a few counts. V gene TRBV12-3 or TRBV12-4 combines with J gene TRBJ2-1; possible D gene TRBD1, 5 bases. The CDR3 covers 14 residues. Trimming shortened V by 7 bases and J by 0 bases, and 10 bases separated the two germline ends. The CDR3 spells CASTIDSSYNEQFF. For the CDR3, the DNA is TGTGCCAGCACCATTGACAGCTCCTACAATGAGCAGTTCTTC.

This clonotype occurred once. This chain uses TRBV20-1 with TRBJ2-7, with 7 bases lining up with TRBD1. Germline V CDR1 and CDR2: DFQATT, SNEGSKA (reference sequence). The trim removed 3 bases at V and 3 bases at J, leaving 5 bases unmatched. The CDR3 runs 13 residues. The CDR3 region has the DNA TGCAGTGCTAGGGGACAGCTCTTCTACGAGCAGTACTTC. Its protein is CSARGQLFYEQYF.

This clonotype was observed at least ten times. This chain connects TRBV7-9 to TRBJ1-3, with TRBD1 matching 8 bases. The V segment lost 6 bases and the J segment 0 bases; nucleotides outside the gene matches: 10. This CDR3 spans 17 amino acids. Germline CDR1 SEHNR, CDR2 FQNEAQ (reference sequence). CDR3 sequence reads: CASSRGQGRYSGNTIYF. The CDR3 nucleotides are TGTGCCAGCAGTCGAGGACAGGGAAGGTACTCTGGAAACACCATATATTTT. Based on the CDR3 plus reference TRBV7-9 and TRBJ1-3, the full variable domain is DTGVSQNPRHKITKRGQNVTFRCDPISEHNRLYWYRQTLGQGPEFLTYFQNEAQLEKSRLLSDRFSAERPKGSFSTLEIQRTEQGDSAMYLCASSRGQGRYSGNTIYFGEGSWLTVV.

This clonotype was detected only a few times. The CDR3 nucleotides read TGTGCCACTCTGCCCCAGGGCGGGTGGGCAGATACGCAGTATTTT. It yields the protein CATLPQGGWADTQYF. V gene TRBV6-6 combines with J gene TRBJ2-3; D is perhaps TRBD1 or TRBD2 (5 bases each). The CDR3 has 15 residues. Trimming stripped 10 bases from V and 4 bases from J, with 21 bases between. The germline V gene encodes CDR1 MNHNY and CDR2 SVGAGI (reference sequence).

The gene calls are TRBV9 and TRBJ2-3; TRBD2 agrees at 7 bases. CDR1 is SGDLS and CDR2 is YYNGEE in the germline V gene. J was trimmed by 5 bases and V by 3 bases; bases with no gene match: 6. The CDR3 spans 14 residues. The CDR3 DNA is TGTGCCAGCAGCGCGGGAGGCCATAAAGATACGCAGTATTTT. Amino acid sequence: CASSAGGHKDTQYF.